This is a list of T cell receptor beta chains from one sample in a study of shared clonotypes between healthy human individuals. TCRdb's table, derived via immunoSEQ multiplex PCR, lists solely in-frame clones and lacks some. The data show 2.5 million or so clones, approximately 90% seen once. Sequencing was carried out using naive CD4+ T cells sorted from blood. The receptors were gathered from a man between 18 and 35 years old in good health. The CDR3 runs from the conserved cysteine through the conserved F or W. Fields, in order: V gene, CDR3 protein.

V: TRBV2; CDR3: CASSDNSNTEAFF
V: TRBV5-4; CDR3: CASSQQEKLRYEQYF
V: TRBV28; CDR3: CASGWVGLHF
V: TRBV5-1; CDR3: CASSSDSPREQFF
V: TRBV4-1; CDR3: CASSQEGPFGGEQYF
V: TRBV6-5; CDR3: CASSPRQNPNIQYF
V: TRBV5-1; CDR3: CASSLGGQGMRNTQYF
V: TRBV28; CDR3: CASKGGSEGENEQFF
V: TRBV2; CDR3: CASRDREINEKLFF
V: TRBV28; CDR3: CASSPSGFYTEAFF
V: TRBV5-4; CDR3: CASSLVQSEGTQYF
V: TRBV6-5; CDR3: CASSYAGYGYTF
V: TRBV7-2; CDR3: CASSFNGDTQYF
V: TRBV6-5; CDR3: CASSYSTTGTSSPLHF
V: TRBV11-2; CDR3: CASSLGRLGPGTEAFF